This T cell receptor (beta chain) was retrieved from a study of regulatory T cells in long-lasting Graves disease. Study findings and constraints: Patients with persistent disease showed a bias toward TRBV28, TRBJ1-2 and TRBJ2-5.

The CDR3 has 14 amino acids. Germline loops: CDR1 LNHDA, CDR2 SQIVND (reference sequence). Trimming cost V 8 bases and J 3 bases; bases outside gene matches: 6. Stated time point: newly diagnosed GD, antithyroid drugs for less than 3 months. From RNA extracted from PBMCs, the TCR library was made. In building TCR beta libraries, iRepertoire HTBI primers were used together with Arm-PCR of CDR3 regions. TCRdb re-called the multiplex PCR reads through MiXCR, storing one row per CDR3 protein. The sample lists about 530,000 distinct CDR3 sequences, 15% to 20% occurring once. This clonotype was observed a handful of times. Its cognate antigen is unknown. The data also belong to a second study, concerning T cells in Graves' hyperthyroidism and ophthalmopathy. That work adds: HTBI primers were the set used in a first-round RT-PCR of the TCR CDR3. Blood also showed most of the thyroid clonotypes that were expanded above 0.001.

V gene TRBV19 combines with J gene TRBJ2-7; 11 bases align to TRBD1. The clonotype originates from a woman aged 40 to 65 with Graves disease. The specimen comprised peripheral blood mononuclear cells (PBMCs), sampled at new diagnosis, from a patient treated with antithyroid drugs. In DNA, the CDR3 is TGTGCCAGTGCGACCGGGACAGGGGGCTACGAGCAGTACTTC. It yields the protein CASATGTGGYEQYF.